Detailed here is one T cell receptor (beta chain). This clonotype has only a few counts. Its antigen is unknown. No base-level quality is on record; no much larger clone is a single base apart. The sample is drawn from a study of vaccination and CD4 T cells after COVID-19 (dated by TCRdb to the early 2020s). Notes on the research overall: Every convalescent patient had a positive nasal swab PCR test for SARS-CoV-2, with mild disease in several patients and severe disease in one. The convalescent cohort included six males and four females, with two Hispanic individuals, seven Caucasians, two Asians and one multiracial person. Each participant got two doses of either the Pfizer-BioNTech BNT162b2 vaccine (n=8) or the Moderna mRNA-1273 vaccine (n=2). Post-COVID blood samples from convalescent patients were collected a median of about 100 days after diagnosis, with a range of 35 to 161 days. Post-vaccine blood samples were taken a median of approximately 70 days after the second vaccine dose, with a range of 14 to 241 days. Culture stimuli were overlapping spike peptide pools from SARS-CoV-2 and from the common cold coronaviruses HCoV-NL63, HCoV-OC43 and HCoV-229E. In control cultures, a CEFX viral epitope pool was used as positive control, an HIV-1 Nef peptide pool was used as negative control, or no peptide was added. In ten to eleven COVID-19 convalescent patients and a handful of infection-naive healthy vaccine recipients, the spike-specific CD4+ TCR repertoire before mRNA vaccination was compared with the repertoire after mRNA vaccination. Points the paper makes about the study in general: Of the vaccine-specific clones found in convalescent patients, nearly all (304 of 307) were mono-reactive for SARS-CoV-2 spike instead of being cross-reactive with common cold coronaviruses. The median number of SARS-CoV-2-reactive clonotypes rose from around 22 after infection to 38 after vaccination, but the change was not significant. In convalescent patients, a median around 85% of post-vaccine SARS-CoV-2-reactive clones were detected only after vaccination, and vaccine-specific priming was suggested by this finding. Relatively few convalescent patients were included in the study, and early timepoints after natural infection were not analyzed.

The sample's treatment or condition label, in plain terms: approximately 9-day PBMC culture with coronavirus spike peptide pools or control peptides (ViraFEST assay). The ViraFEST assay was used in the study, in which antigen-specific T cells were expanded with peptide pools and expanded clonotypes were subsequently identified by TCR sequencing. The convalescent patients' positive SARS-CoV-2 PCR tests fell between March and December 2020, which was before the Alpha, Beta and Delta variants emerged in the United States. Over 1.5 million PBMCs per well were cultured in IMDM with approximately 5% human AB serum and 9 to 10 IU/ml IL-2, plus 10 ug/ml peptide pools. Half of the culture medium was replaced with fresh IL-2-containing medium on days 3 and 7. Once the cells had been in culture for less than 12 days, the EasySep CD4+ T cell isolation kit was used to isolate CD4+ T cells by negative selection. PBMCs were separated from whole blood using Ficoll-Paque Plus gradient centrifugation and then either used fresh or cryopreserved at -140C. Culture conditions were generally each tested in triplicate wells.

Library construction relied on PCR. TCR sequencing of DNA from cultured CD4+ T cells used the Oncomine TCR Beta short-read assay at the Johns Hopkins FTIC core. The QIAamp micro DNA kit was used to extract genomic DNA from the cultured CD4+ T cells. Oncomine TCR Beta libraries from cultured CD4+ T cells were pooled with unique dual indexes and sequenced on an Illumina iSeq 100. The published analysis was carried out like this. Non-productive sequences were removed, and CDR3s not starting with C, not ending with F or W, or shorter than 7 amino acids were discarded. The MANAFEST web application identified antigen-specific clonotypes by comparing peptide-stimulated wells against reference wells and other culture wells. An FDR below 0.05, an odds ratio above 5, and a productive frequency above 0.1% in at least two of three replicate wells were required for clones to be considered positive. A clonotype counted as cross-reactive if it showed significant expansion both in the SARS-CoV-2 spike wells and in at least one common cold coronavirus spike condition. Using R version 3.6.1, CDR3 homology was evaluated through Levenshtein distances (stringdist) along with unrooted phylogenetic trees (ape). TCRdb reprocessed the public reads (quality trimming at Q25 with fastp, clone calling with MiXCR) and kept in-frame beta chains. Every CDR3 protein is listed once, alongside the most common genes and DNA of its rows. TCRdb's processing, not the authors', yielded these V and J calls. This sample holds 20,000 or so distinct CDR3 sequences; about 45% were observed only once. The ten largest clonotypes hold roughly 13% of the sample.

The germline V gene (reference sequence) specifies LNHDA as CDR1 and SQIVND as CDR2. Trimming takes 4 bases from V and 0 bases from J, and the germline ends sit 7 bases apart. Taken from cysteine to phenylalanine, the CDR3 has 15 residues. The kept DNA is CDR3 alone, 45 bases in frame from the first base. The sequence joins TRBV19 to TRBJ2-6; the D gene lacks a confident call. This TCR derives from a human donor who had recovered from COVID-19. Sequenced sample: CD4+ T cells from blood, cultured in vitro. The CDR3 in this case is CASSTRSSGANVLTF. The DNA reads as follows: TGTGCCAGTAGTACCCGGAGCTCTGGGGCCAACGTCCTGACTTTC.